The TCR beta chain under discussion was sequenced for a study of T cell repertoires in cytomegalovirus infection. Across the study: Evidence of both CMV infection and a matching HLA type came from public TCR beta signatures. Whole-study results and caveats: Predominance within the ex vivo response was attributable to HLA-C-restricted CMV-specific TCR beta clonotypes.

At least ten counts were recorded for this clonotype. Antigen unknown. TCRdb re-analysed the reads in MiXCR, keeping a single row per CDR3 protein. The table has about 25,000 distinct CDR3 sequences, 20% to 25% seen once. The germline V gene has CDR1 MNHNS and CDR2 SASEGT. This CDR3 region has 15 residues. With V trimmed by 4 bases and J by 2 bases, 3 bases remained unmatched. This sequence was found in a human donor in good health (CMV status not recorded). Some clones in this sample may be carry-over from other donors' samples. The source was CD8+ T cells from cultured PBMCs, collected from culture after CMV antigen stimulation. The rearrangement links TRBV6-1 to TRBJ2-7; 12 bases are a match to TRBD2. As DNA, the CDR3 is TGTGCCAGCAGTGCGACTAGCGGGGGCACCTACGAGCAGTACTTC. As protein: CASSATSGGTYEQYF.